These 21 T cell receptor beta chains were all obtained from the same sample, sequenced in a study of T-cell memory formation after mild COVID-19. A single record per CDR3 protein comes from TCRdb applying MiXCR to the 5' RACE reads. The repertoire consists of approximately 250,000 distinct CDR3 sequences, with 16% occurring once and the leading ten covering approximately 20%. The sequenced sample was PBMCs or a T cell subset sorted from them (not recorded which). The source is a man aged 18-30 years who had mild COVID-19 (a few samples of this study predate the infection). Cell type and time point are not known.

This clonotype showed up just a few times. V and J are TRBV29-1 and TRBJ2-1; 12 nucleotides line up with TRBD1. This CDR3 spans 12 amino acids. J lost 9 bases, V lost 7 bases, and 4 bases had no gene match. Germline CDR1 reads SQVTM; CDR2 reads ANQGSEA. CDR3 nucleotide sequence: TGCAGCGCTGGGACAGGGGGCGGTGAGCAGTTCTTC. Translated: CSAGTGGGEQFF.

This clonotype was seen only a few times. The chain links TRBV5-1 to TRBJ1-5; D perhaps matches TRBD1 (6 bases). This CDR3 contains 15 residues. Germline lookup yields CDR1 SGHRS and CDR2 YFSETQ. Trimming cost V 2 bases and J 3 bases, with 12 bases left between them. The CDR3 spells CASSFSGQSNQPQHF. DNA for the CDR3: TGCGCCAGCAGCTTTTCCGGACAGTCCAATCAGCCCCAGCATTTT.

The chain couples TRBV10-3 to TRBJ1-2; 7 positions match TRBD1. CDR1 and CDR2 (germline): ENHRY, SYGVKD. The CDR3 extends over 14 amino acids. V gave up 2 bases and J gave up 4 bases; unmatched junction bases: 4. The CDR3 region is CAISEQGGSYGYTF. CDR3 nucleotide sequence: TGTGCCATCAGTGAGCAAGGGGGCAGCTATGGCTACACCTTC.

This clonotype came up a few times. The gene calls are TRBV20-1 and TRBJ2-2; D is unclear. CDR3 length equals 13 residues. V dropped 3 bases and J dropped 2 bases, with 7 bases sitting between them. The V gene's germline CDR1 is DFQATT and CDR2 SNEGSKA (reference sequence). The CDR3 DNA sequence: TGCAGTGCTAGCCGAGTTAACACCGGGGAGCTGTTTTTT. Protein sequence: CSASRVNTGELFF.

There are a few counts of this clonotype. The junction and the germline gene differ at one end; a read error may be behind it. V usage is TRBV7-9 and J usage is TRBJ2-7, with 10 nucleotides matching TRBD2. The CDR3 is 14 amino acids. Germline values: CDR1 SEHNR, CDR2 FQNEAQ (reference sequence). The CDR3 region is CASSVAGGGVLQYF. The DNA of the CDR3 is TGTGCCAGCAGCGTAGCGGGGGGAGGAGTCTTGCAGTACTTC.

The gene calls are TRBV4-1 and TRBJ2-7, with 8 bases aligning to TRBD1. This CDR3 region has 15 residues. The germline CDR1 and CDR2 sequences are MGHRA and YSYEKL. The ends lost 0 bases at V and 4 bases at J; junction bases unmatched: 5. CDR3 loop: CASSQERTGKYEQYF. DNA of the CDR3: TGCGCCAGCAGCCAAGAACGGACAGGGAAATACGAGCAGTACTTC.

This clonotype was counted a few times. J is TRBJ2-1 and V is TRBV4-1; 11 positions match TRBD2. This CDR3 contains 15 residues. Germline values: CDR1 MGHRA, CDR2 YSYEKL. Trimming cost V 5 bases and J 7 bases; bases outside gene matches: 7. CDR3 residues: CASSSSGGSRNEQFF. CDR3 nucleotide sequence: TGCGCCAGCAGCTCTAGCGGGGGGAGTAGAAATGAGCAGTTCTTC.

The gene calls are TRBV9 and TRBJ2-3; D unresolved. Germline CDR1 and CDR2: SGDLS and YYNGEE. V gave up 2 bases and J gave up 4 bases, with 11 bases separating them. The CDR3 is 14 amino acids. The CDR3 sequence: CASSVWGTADTQYF. CDR3 nucleotide sequence: TGTGCCAGCAGCGTGTGGGGAACTGCAGATACGCAGTATTTT.

The V gene is TRBV7-9, the J gene TRBJ2-1, with D hard to call. The germline V and J ends were trimmed by 3 bases and 9 bases, with 6 bases remaining between them. The germline V gene has CDR1 SEHNR and CDR2 FQNEAQ (reference sequence). This CDR3 comprises 11 residues. The CDR3 protein is CASSFGVEQFF. DNA for the CDR3: TGTGCCAGCAGCTTTGGCGTTGAGCAGTTCTTC.

The chain couples TRBV29-1 to TRBJ2-5, with D uncertain. CDR1 and CDR2 from the germline V gene are SQVTM and ANQGSEA. CDR3 length: 12 amino acids. Between the trimmed V and J ends, which lost 4 bases and 1 base, there was a span of 7 bases. The CDR3 bases are TGCAGCGTTGGCGGCAGCCAAGAGACCCAGTACTTC. Amino acid sequence: CSVGGSQETQYF.

This clonotype was seen more than once but under ten times. The J gene is TRBJ1-1, the V gene TRBV7-8, with D perhaps matching TRBD1 (6 bases). The germline V and J ends were trimmed by 5 bases and 4 bases, with 17 bases remaining between them. The germline V gene encodes CDR1 SGHVS and CDR2 FQNEAQ. The CDR3 contains 15 residues. The CDR3 is CASSPHRVEGTEAFF. The CDR3 DNA reads TGTGCCAGCAGCCCGCACAGGGTAGAGGGCACTGAAGCTTTCTTT. Together with reference TRBV7-8 and TRBJ1-1, the CDR3 gives the full variable domain: GAGVSQSPRYKVAKRGQDVALRCDPISGHVSLFWYQQALGQGPEFLTYFQNEAQLDKSGLPSDRFFAERPEGSVSTLKIQRTQQEDSAVYLCASSPHRVEGTEAFFGQGTRLTVV.

This clonotype came up a few times. The gene calls are TRBV18 and TRBJ1-5; 9 positions match TRBD1. The V gene's germline CDR1 is KGHSH and CDR2 LQKENI. This CDR3 spans 14 amino acids. V lost 5 bases, J lost 5 bases, and 4 bases stayed unmatched. The CDR3 protein is CASSGTGLDQPQHF. The CDR3 bases are TGTGCCAGCTCAGGGACAGGGCTTGATCAGCCCCAGCATTTT.

This clonotype was detected many times. The chain links TRBV5-1 to TRBJ1-1; D possibly corresponds to TRBD1 (5 bases). Germline V gene sequence: CDR1 SGHRS, CDR2 YFSETQ. The CDR3 covers 14 residues. Trimming removed 0 bases at V and 11 bases at J, with 17 bases between. CDR3 sequence (DNA): TGCGCCAGCAGCTTGGGGCCCGAGGCGGGGCCGGCTTTCTTT. It yields the protein CASSLGPEAGPAFF.

This clonotype was seen repeatedly, ten times or more. This rearrangement joins TRBV20-1 to TRBJ1-5, with D maybe TRBD1 (5 bases). V lost 6 bases and J 9 bases, leaving 18 bases between the germline ends. Germline V CDR1 and CDR2: DFQATT, SNEGSKA (reference sequence). The CDR3 loop spans 13 amino acids. CDR3 sequence: CSAHEGPGGPQHF. The CDR3 DNA is TGCAGTGCCCATGAGGGGCCCGGAGGGCCCCAGCATTTT.

The chain uses TRBV5-1 and TRBJ1-3; D remains ambiguous. Germline lookup yields CDR1 SGHRS and CDR2 YFSETQ. The V and J ends lost 0 bases and 0 bases respectively, with 10 bases between them. This CDR3 spans 16 amino acids. The CDR3 bases are TGCGCCAGCAGCTTGGGACCGCAGAGCTCTGGAAACACCATATATTTT. This sequence encodes CASSLGPQSSGNTIYF.

This clonotype came up a few times. The chain is built from TRBV6-2 or TRBV6-3 and TRBJ2-3; D not certain. This CDR3 is built from 10 residues. Germline assignment: CDR1 MNHEY and CDR2 SVGEGT. V lost 8 bases to trimming and J lost 10 bases, with 10 bases between them. CDR3 nucleotides: TGTGCCAGCGGAGACCGGGCGCAGTATTTT. Amino acid sequence: CASGDRAQYF.

This clonotype has a count of ten or more. The chain has TRBV3-1 and TRBJ2-7; 11 bases are shared with TRBD2. This CDR3 has 15 residues. CDR1 is LGHDT and CDR2 is YNNKEL in the germline V gene (reference sequence). V lost 4 bases to trimming and J lost 2 bases; unmatched junction nucleotides: 4. CDR3 residues: CASSRGTSGPYEQYF. CDR3 bases: TGTGCCAGCAGCCGAGGGACTAGCGGACCCTACGAGCAGTACTTC.

The V gene is TRBV4-3, the J gene TRBJ2-1; D not certain. CDR3 length equals 17 residues. V was trimmed by 3 bases and J by 3 bases, leaving 18 bases between them. CDR1 and CDR2 (germline): LGHNA, YSLEER. The chain's CDR3 is CASSHDPASARYNEQFF. The CDR3 DNA follows: TGCGCCAGCAGCCACGATCCGGCTAGTGCGCGCTACAATGAGCAGTTCTTC.

The rearrangement joins TRBV20-1 to TRBJ2-5; D gene uncertain. Germline V gives CDR1 DFQATT, CDR2 SNEGSKA (reference sequence). Trimming left V 3 bases short and J 5 bases short, with 13 bases between. This CDR3 has 13 residues. The CDR3 sequence is CSASSITGETQYF. The CDR3 DNA reads as TGCAGTGCTAGCTCGATAACCGGGGAGACCCAGTACTTC.

This clonotype was observed a few times. The rearrangement joins TRBV4-1 to TRBJ2-7; D gene ambiguous. The CDR3 extends over 14 amino acids. The V end lost 1 base, the J end lost 2 bases, and 9 bases lay between the germline ends. CDR1 MGHRA and CDR2 YSYEKL come from the germline V gene. The CDR3 sequence is CASSQAGRAYEQYF. The DNA for the CDR3 is TGCGCCAGCAGCCAAGCAGGAAGGGCCTACGAGCAGTACTTC.

The V and J genes are TRBV6-2 or TRBV6-3 and TRBJ2-1, with D uncertain. The CDR3 is 11 amino acids. Trimming shortened V by 9 bases and J by 3 bases, and 6 bases separated the two germline ends. Germline V CDR1 and CDR2: MNHEY, SVGEGT. CDR3 protein: CASADYNEQFF. The CDR3 coding sequence is TGTGCCAGTGCCGACTACAATGAGCAGTTCTTC.